This T cell receptor (beta chain) was recovered during a study of T cell responses to AZD1222 COVID-19 vaccine (dated by TCRdb to the early 2020s). Notes on the research overall: AZD1222 recipients with second doses at about 4 weeks or about 12 weeks were pooled, because spike-specific TCR depth and breadth did not differ between schedules. A total of more than 230 trial participants underwent TCR sequencing, of whom some 200 had received two doses of AZD1222 and about 25 had received two doses of the MenACWY control vaccine. Trial participants were enrolled by age into subgroups of 18-55, 56-69 and 70-plus years, and around 150, 28 and 57 TCR-sequenced participants, respectively, were included in these subgroups.

The CDR3 regions of human TCRbeta chains were analyzed by immunosequencing. In the source study's methods: TCRs in the repertoires were compared against a reference library of SARS-CoV-2-specific TCRs that had been generated with the MIRA antigen-specificity platform. Breadth meant the fraction of unique TCRs that were SARS-CoV-2-associated, whereas depth meant the fraction of total T cells that were SARS-CoV-2-associated. Using the MIRA data, each spike-specific TCR was assigned both to the spike region to which the TCR was reactive and to a CD4 or CD8 class. Log10-transformed breadth and depth values were compared by one-way ANOVA with Sidak's multiple comparisons tests. TCRdb limited this immuneACCESS table to in-frame rearrangements with V and J called. A share of clones is missing; checked studies link under half to unresolved V genes, and the rest is unexplained. V and J calls and clone size follow that table, whereas D and trimming were derived from the DNA. The sample table lists approximately 190,000 clones, around 92% of them with a count of one. The ten biggest clones cover roughly 1.4% of the sample.

At the junction V is shortened by 8 bases and J by 0 bases, with 14 bases in between. From the germline V gene (reference sequence), CDR1 is LNHDA and CDR2 is SQIVND. The CDR3 goes from the cysteine to the phenylalanine over 15 residues. Only the CDR3 DNA stays, 45 bases, in frame from base 1. The meaning of the sample's time point label: baseline before first vaccination. Vaccinee samples came from UK trials COV001 and COV002, including a single-blind randomized controlled phase 2/3 trial of AZD1222 (ChAdOx1 nCoV-19) in healthy adults. Trial participant PBMC samples were collected at day 0 and day 28 after the second dose for TCRbeta chain sequencing. Results and caveats for the whole study, not just this receptor: Reportedly, almost half of the unique spike-specific TCRs recognized epitopes lying outside the regions that are mutated in the B.1.351 and B.1.1.7 variants. After two AZD1222 doses, both the breadth and the depth of spike-specific TCRs were significantly higher than at day 0 and than in MenACWY recipients. In the small 56-69-year group, the increase in depth fell short of significance, most likely because of low power. Vaccine-associated CD4 TCRs spanned the whole spike protein, with dominant responses in regions 160-218 and 743-854. Participants were mostly white British and included more females than males, and it was suggested by the authors that clonal diversity may have been underestimated. Conclusions about previously exposed vaccinees are limited because only five to seven AZD1222 recipients were SARS-CoV-2 seropositive at baseline. Because no day 14 peak-response samples were available, repertoires were characterized only after the peak T cell response.

Concerning this clone: Its antigen specificity is not known. The input lacks base qualities; no much larger clone sits a single base away.

The V and J segments used are TRBV19 and TRBJ1-5, with the identity of the D gene unclear. The sequencing here drew on peripheral blood, taken on day 0 of AZD1222 vaccination. This TCR came from an adult in good health. The CDR3 region has the sequence CASQDGFYSNQPQHF. The nucleotide sequence reads TGTGCCAGTCAAGACGGATTTTATAGCAATCAGCCCCAGCATTTT.